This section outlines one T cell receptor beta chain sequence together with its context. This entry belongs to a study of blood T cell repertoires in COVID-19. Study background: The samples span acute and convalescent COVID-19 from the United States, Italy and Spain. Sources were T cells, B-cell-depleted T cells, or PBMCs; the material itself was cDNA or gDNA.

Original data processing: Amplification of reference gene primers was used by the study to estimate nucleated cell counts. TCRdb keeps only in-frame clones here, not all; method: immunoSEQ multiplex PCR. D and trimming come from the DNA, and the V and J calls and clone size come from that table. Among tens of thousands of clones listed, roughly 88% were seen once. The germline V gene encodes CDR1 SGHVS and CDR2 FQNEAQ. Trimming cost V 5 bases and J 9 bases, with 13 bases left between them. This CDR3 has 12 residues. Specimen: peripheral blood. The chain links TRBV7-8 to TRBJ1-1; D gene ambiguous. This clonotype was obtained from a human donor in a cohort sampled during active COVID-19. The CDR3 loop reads CASSPPRQKAFF. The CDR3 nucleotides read TGTGCCAGCAGCCCTCCCAGACAAAAAGCTTTCTTT. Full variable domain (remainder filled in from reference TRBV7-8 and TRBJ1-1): GAGVSQSPRYKVAKRGQDVALRCDPISGHVSLFWYQQALGQGPEFLTYFQNEAQLDKSGLPSDRFFAERPEGSVSTLKIQRTQQEDSAVYLCASSPPRQKAFFGQGTRLTVV.